The 27 T cell receptor beta chains below were found in one sample sequenced in a study of technical replicates of blood from several donors (TCRdb year 2017). Libraries were constructed by the immunoSEQ multiplex PCR assay. The source is immuneACCESS, and TCRdb retained only in-frame sequences with V and J called. Part of the clones is not carried over; for the studies checked, unresolved V genes explain less than half of this, and the remainder is unexplained. This sample lists 70,000 to 80,000 clones; roughly 96% were detected once. Roughly 0.21% of the sample is in the top ten clones. Sequencing was done on a sample of T cells isolated from PBMCs. The receptors shown here come from a human donor in good health.

The chain carries TRBV11-1 and TRBJ1-1, with D unresolved. Germline CDR1 and CDR2: SGHAT and FQDESV (reference sequence). The germline V and J ends were trimmed by 5 bases and 3 bases, with 10 bases remaining between them. The CDR3 is made up of 13 amino acids. The CDR3 DNA sequence: TGTGCCAGCAGCGCTCAAACGGACACTGAAGCTTTCTTT. It encodes CASSAQTDTEAFF.

The gene calls are TRBV5-1 and TRBJ2-1, with 8 bases identical to TRBD2. Germline trimming cut 5 bases from V and 5 bases from J; bases unmatched to any gene: 6. Germline V gene lookup returns CDR1 SGHRS and CDR2 YFSETQ. The CDR3 is made up of 14 amino acids. CDR3 protein: CASRPLAANNEQFF. The CDR3 nucleotides are TGCGCCAGCAGACCACTAGCGGCTAACAATGAGCAGTTCTTC. The whole variable domain, filled in from reference TRBV5-1 and TRBJ2-1, reads KAGVTQTPRYLIKTRGQQVTLSCSPISGHRSVSWYQQTPGQGLQFLFEYFSETQRNKGNFPGRFSGRQFSNSRSEMNVSTLELGDSALYLCASRPLAANNEQFFGPGTRLTVL.

This chain joins TRBV5-8 and TRBJ2-3, with TRBD2 matching over 8 bases. V trimming: 0 bases; J trimming: 2 bases; junction bases outside the gene matches: 8. This CDR3 comprises 17 residues. The germline V gene encodes CDR1 SGHTS and CDR2 YDEGEE. The CDR3 loop reads CASSLVVGSGITDTQYF. CDR3 coding DNA: TGTGCCAGCAGCTTGGTCGTCGGTAGCGGGATCACAGATACGCAGTATTTT.

V usage is TRBV29-1 and J usage is TRBJ2-3; a weak D match, TRBD1 (5 bases). The CDR3 contains 13 residues. V gave up 4 bases and J gave up 3 bases, with 11 bases separating them. The germline CDR1 and CDR2 sequences are SQVTM and ANQGSEA. CDR3: CSVGLGATDTQYF. The CDR3 DNA is TGCAGCGTTGGTTTAGGGGCGACAGATACGCAGTATTTT.

The chain combines TRBV19 with TRBJ1-2; D is possibly TRBD1 (5 bases). Germline V CDR1 and CDR2: LNHDA, SQIVND (reference sequence). The V and J ends lost 1 base and 6 bases respectively, with 18 bases between them. The length of the CDR3 is 16 residues. CDR3 sequence: CASSIGRGRDSNGYTF. CDR3 sequence (DNA): TGTGCCAGTAGTATAGGTAGGGGCAGAGATAGTAATGGCTACACCTTC.

The V call is TRBV7-9, the J call TRBJ2-1; D is uncertain. Trimming removed 2 bases from V and 4 bases from J, with 12 bases in between. In germline, CDR1 is SEHNR, CDR2 FQNEAQ (reference sequence). CDR3 size: 15 residues. CDR3 sequence: CASSLLPIEYNEQFF. The CDR3 region has the DNA TGTGCCAGCAGCTTATTGCCTATCGAATACAATGAGCAGTTCTTC.

This sequence joins TRBV25-1 and TRBJ1-6; D remains unclear. The CDR3 has 16 residues. Germline V lookup: CDR1 MGHDK, CDR2 SYGVNS. Trimming left V 1 base short and J 5 bases short, with 12 bases between. The CDR3, as DNA: TGTGCCAGCAGTGAATTGGGCCGAACGGATAATTCACCCCTCCACTTT. Translation: CASSELGRTDNSPLHF.

The chain uses TRBV2 and TRBJ1-2, with 7 bases matching TRBD1. With 11 bases clipped from V and 4 bases from J, the junction kept 13 bases outside the gene matches. CDR1 and CDR2 (germline): SNHLY, FYNNEI. CDR3 length: 14 residues. CDR3 loop: CAGRQGQPSYGYTF. In DNA form, the CDR3 reads TGTGCCGGGAGACAGGGTCAACCTTCCTATGGCTACACCTTC.

V and J are TRBV13 and TRBJ2-7; D is perhaps TRBD1 (5 bases). V dropped 3 bases and J dropped 1 base, with 7 bases sitting between them. The CDR3 length is 13 residues. Germline CDR1 is PRHDT and CDR2 is FYEKMQ (reference sequence). CDR3 region: CASSLTDSYEQYF. The DNA of the CDR3 is TGTGCCAGCAGCTTGACAGATTCCTACGAGCAGTACTTC.

The sample holds one count of this clone. The genes are TRBV6-8 and TRBJ1-2; D is unresolved. Looked up from germline, CDR1 is MNHGY and CDR2 is SAAAGT. The V gene lost 2 bases and the J gene lost 4 bases, with 8 bases spanning the gap. CDR3 length: 13 residues. This CDR3 reads CASSYGPGYGYTF. DNA of the CDR3: TGTGCCAGCAGTTACGGGCCAGGCTATGGCTACACCTTC.

V is TRBV13 and J is TRBJ2-5; the D gene is possibly TRBD1 (6 bases). V lost 4 bases and J lost 5, with 20 bases in between. Per the germline V gene, CDR1 is PRHDT and CDR2 is FYEKMQ (reference sequence). The CDR3 consists of 16 residues. CDR3 region: CASSSLNRKRGETQYF. In DNA form, the CDR3 reads TGTGCCAGCAGCTCCCTAAACAGGAAAAGGGGGGAGACCCAGTACTTC. The entire variable domain, with the rest obtained from reference TRBV13 and TRBJ2-5, is as follows: AAGVIQSPRHLIKEKRETATLKCYPIPRHDTVYWYQQGPGQDPQFLISFYEKMQSDKGSIPDRFSAQQFSDYHSELNMSSLELGDSALYFCASSSLNRKRGETQYFGPGTRLLVL.

The CDR3 is CASSPPGGGYDTDTQYF. In nucleotides, the CDR3 is TGTGCCAGCTCACCACCGGGTGGGGGCTATGACACAGATACGCAGTATTTT. The V call is TRBV18, the J call TRBJ2-3; weak D call: TRBD1 (6 bases). Germline CDR1 KGHSH, CDR2 LQKENI. Trimming removed 0 bases from V and 2 bases from J, with 15 bases in between. The CDR3 loop spans 17 amino acids.

The V and J genes are TRBV28 and TRBJ2-7, with D tentatively TRBD2 (6 bases). Looked up from germline, CDR1 is MDHEN and CDR2 is SYDVKM. Between the trimmed V and J ends, which lost 5 bases and 4 bases, there was a span of 12 bases. CDR3 length equals 13 residues. This chain's CDR3 is CASSLDRGYEQYF. CDR3 DNA: TGTGCCAGCAGTCTAGACCGGGGGTACGAGCAGTACTTC.

This sequence joins TRBV5-4 and TRBJ2-5; 7 bases match TRBD2. Germline CDR1 is SGHNT and CDR2 is YYREEE (reference sequence). Losses at the gene ends were 0 bases for V and 3 bases for J; bases not matched to a gene: 5. The CDR3 has 15 amino acids. In DNA form, the CDR3 reads TGTGCCAGCAGCTTGGGCGGCCTAGCGGAAGAGACCCAGTACTTC. Protein product: CASSLGGLAEETQYF.

The J gene is TRBJ1-2, the V gene TRBV9; D possibly corresponds to TRBD1 (5 bases). The germline gives CDR1 SGDLS, CDR2 YYNGEE. Trimming took 1 base from V and 6 from J, leaving 13 bases between them. This CDR3 has 14 residues. This CDR3 reads CASSVRGGRDGYTF. DNA for the CDR3: TGTGCCAGCAGCGTACGTGGGGGGAGGGATGGCTACACCTTC. Combining the CDR3 with reference TRBV9 and TRBJ1-2 gives the whole variable domain DSGVTQTPKHLITATGQRVTLRCSPRSGDLSVYWYQQSLDQGLQFLIQYYNGEERAKGNILERFSAQQFPDLHSELNLSSLELGDSALYFCASSVRGGRDGYTFGSGTRLTVV.

The V gene is TRBV7-7, the J gene TRBJ2-1, with D unresolved. The germline gives CDR1 SSHAT, CDR2 FNYEAQ (reference sequence). This CDR3 comprises 13 residues. V lost 1 base and J lost 6, with 7 bases in between. The CDR3 nucleotides are TGTGCCAGCAGCTTAGGAGCTTTCAATGAGCAGTTCTTC. As protein: CASSLGAFNEQFF.

The chain has TRBV10-3 and TRBJ2-7; 12 bases fit TRBD2. This CDR3 is 15 amino acids long. After removal of 4 bases from V and 1 base from J, the junction contained 2 bases not matched to a gene. Germline CDR1 ENHRY, CDR2 SYGVKD. The CDR3 here is CAISAGTSGSYEQYF. The DNA for the CDR3 is TGTGCCATCAGTGCTGGGACTAGCGGGTCCTACGAGCAGTACTTC.

This clone is a singleton in its sample. This sequence joins TRBV25-1 and TRBJ1-1; the match to TRBD1 covers 8 bases. The CDR3 is 13 residues long. Per germline, CDR1 MGHDK and CDR2 SYGVNS. The ends lost 6 bases at V and 6 bases at J; junction bases unmatched: 6. CDR3: CASSRNRGSEAFF. The DNA for the CDR3 is TGTGCCAGCAGCCGCAACAGGGGGTCTGAAGCTTTCTTT. Using reference TRBV25-1 and TRBJ1-1 for the parts outside the CDR3, the full variable domain is EADIYQTPRYLVIGTGKKITLECSQTMGHDKMYWYQQDPGMELHLIHYSYGVNSTEKGDLSSESTVSRIRTEHFPLTLESARPSHTSQYLCASSRNRGSEAFFGQGTRLTVV.

In nucleotides, the CDR3 is TGTGCCAGCAGTTTCGAGGCGGTCGGGATGCAGAATTCACCCCTCCACTTT. This gives the protein CASSFEAVGMQNSPLHF. The V call is TRBV27, the J call TRBJ1-6; no clear D. The CDR3 loop spans 17 amino acids. Trimming left V 3 bases short and J 7 bases short, with 19 bases between. Germline V gives CDR1 MNHEY, CDR2 SMNVEV (reference sequence).

This chain uses TRBV30 with TRBJ1-4; no clear D. Between the trimmed V and J ends, which lost 2 bases and 3 bases, there was a span of 7 bases. The CDR3 consists of 13 residues. Germline V gene sequence: CDR1 GTSNPN, CDR2 SVGIG (reference sequence). The CDR3 DNA follows: TGTGCCTGGAGTTTTGGGCCTAATGAAAAACTGTTTTTT. Translating it yields CAWSFGPNEKLFF.

V usage is TRBV19 and J usage is TRBJ1-1; maybe TRBD1 (6 bases). V was trimmed by 6 bases and J by 3 bases, leaving 11 bases between them. The CDR3 consists of 13 residues. Per the germline V gene, CDR1 is LNHDA and CDR2 is SQIVND (reference sequence). The CDR3 protein is CASRRGIDTEAFF. CDR3 DNA: TGTGCCAGTAGGAGGGGGATTGACACTGAAGCTTTCTTT.

The gene calls are TRBV4-1 and TRBJ2-3; TRBD2 matches 15 bases. Germline trimming cut 6 bases from V and 0 bases from J; bases unmatched to any gene: 10. This CDR3 has 19 residues. The germline V gene encodes CDR1 MGHRA and CDR2 YSYEKL. This CDR3 is CASRQTGLAGGRSTDTQYF. CDR3 DNA sequence: TGCGCCAGCAGGCAAACTGGACTAGCGGGGGGGCGAAGCACAGATACGCAGTATTTT.

The rearrangement uses TRBV11-1 and TRBJ2-2; D possibly corresponds to TRBD2 (6 bases). V lost 5 bases and J lost 0, with 13 bases in between. The CDR3 has 16 amino acids. Germline CDR1 and CDR2: SGHAT and FQDESV (reference sequence). The CDR3 nucleotides are TGTGCCAGCAGCCAGCCGGGACTCCCGAACACCGGGGAGCTGTTTTTT. This codes for CASSQPGLPNTGELFF. Combining the CDR3 with reference TRBV11-1 and TRBJ2-2 gives the whole variable domain EAEVAQSPRYKITEKSQAVAFWCDPISGHATLYWYRQILGQGPELLVQFQDESVVDDSQLPKDRFSAERLKGVDSTLKIQPAELGDSAMYLCASSQPGLPNTGELFFGEGSRLTVL.

The chain links TRBV7-9 to TRBJ2-7; 7 bases line up with TRBD1. Germline lookup yields CDR1 SEHNR and CDR2 FQNEAQ (reference sequence). The length of the CDR3 is 14 residues. J was trimmed by 0 bases and V by 4 bases; bases with no gene match: 3. Here the CDR3 DNA reads TGTGCCAGCAGCTCGTGGACAGGCTCCTACGAGCAGTACTTC. It encodes CASSSWTGSYEQYF.

The chain uses TRBV27 and TRBJ2-7; 9 bases agree with TRBD2. The germline CDR1 and CDR2 sequences are MNHEY and SMNVEV (reference sequence). The CDR3 is 16 residues long. The chain's CDR3 is CFPLRVAWREGYEQYF. In DNA form, the CDR3 reads TGTTTTCCTCTGCGGGTTGCATGGCGGGAGGGCTACGAGCAGTACTTC.

The chain joins TRBV29-1 to TRBJ2-5; 9 bases match TRBD1. The length of the CDR3 is 14 residues. V lost 6 bases and J lost 3; bases outside the gene matches: 8. CDR1 is SQVTM and CDR2 is ANQGSEA in the germline V gene. CDR3 region: CSVGVRDREETQYF. The CDR3 bases are TGCAGCGTAGGGGTCCGGGACAGGGAAGAGACCCAGTACTTC.

The chain employs TRBV29-1 and TRBJ1-1; D is unclear. V lost 4 bases, J lost 3 bases, and 3 bases lay in between. The germline gives CDR1 SQVTM, CDR2 ANQGSEA. The CDR3 runs to 10 residues. The CDR3 DNA is TGCAGCGTTGCGGACACTGAAGCTTTCTTT. Protein sequence: CSVADTEAFF.